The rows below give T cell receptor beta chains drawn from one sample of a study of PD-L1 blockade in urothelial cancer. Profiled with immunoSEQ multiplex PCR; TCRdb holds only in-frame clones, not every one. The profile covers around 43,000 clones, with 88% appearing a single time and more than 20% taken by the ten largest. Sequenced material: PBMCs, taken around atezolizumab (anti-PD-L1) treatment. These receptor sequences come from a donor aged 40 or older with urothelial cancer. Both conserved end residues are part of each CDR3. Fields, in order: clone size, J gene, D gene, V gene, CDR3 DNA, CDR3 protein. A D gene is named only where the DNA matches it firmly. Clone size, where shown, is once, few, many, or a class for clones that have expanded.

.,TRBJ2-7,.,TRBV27,TGTGCCAGCAGTTCCAACAGGCAATTCCCCCTCTACGAGCAGTACTTC,CASSSNRQFPLYEQYF
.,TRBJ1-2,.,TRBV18,TGTGCCAGCTCCCCGGACAGATCAGGCTACACCTTC,CASSPDRSGYTF
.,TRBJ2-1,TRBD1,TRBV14,TGTGCCAGCAGCCGCCGGGACAGGGGGCGCTTTGAGCAGTTCTTC,CASSRRDRGRFEQFF
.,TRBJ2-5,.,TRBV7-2,TGTGCCAGCAGCTTGTCCGCCCCCAGGGCCGGAGGGGAGACCCAGTACTTC,CASSLSAPRAGGETQYF
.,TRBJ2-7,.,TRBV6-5,TGTCACAGGCCGGCAGATTACGAGCAGTACTTC,CHRPADYEQYF
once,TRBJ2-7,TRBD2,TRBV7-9,TGTGCCAGCAGCCCTCCCGGGACTAGCGGGAGCTACGAGCAGTACTTC,CASSPPGTSGSYEQYF
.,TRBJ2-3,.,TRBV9,TGTGCCAGCGGGGCGGCACCTACAGATACGCAGTATTTT,CASGAAPTDTQYF
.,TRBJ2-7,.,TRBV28,TGTGCCAGCAGCCGGTCAGCAGGGGACTACGAGCAGTACTTC,CASSRSAGDYEQYF
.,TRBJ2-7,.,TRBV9,TGTGCCAGCAGCGTAGGGTCTAGCTCCTCTTACGAGCAGTACTTC,CASSVGSSSSYEQYF
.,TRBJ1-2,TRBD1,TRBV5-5,TGTGCCAGCAGCTTGGCTGACAGGGCGGACTATGGCTACACCTTC,CASSLADRADYGYTF
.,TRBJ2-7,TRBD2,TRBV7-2,TGTGCCAGCAGCTTAGGACGGGGAGGGGTAGCGGGCTACGAGCAGTACTTC,CASSLGRGGVAGYEQYF
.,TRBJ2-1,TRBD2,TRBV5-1,TGCGCCAGCAGCAGCGGGGCCGAAAGGGAGCAGTTCTTC,CASSSGAEREQFF
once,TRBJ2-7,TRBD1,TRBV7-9,TGTGCCAGCAGTCCGGGACAGGGATTTCAGCAGTACTTC,CASSPGQGFQQYF
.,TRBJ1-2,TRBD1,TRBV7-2,TGTGCCAGCAGCTTAGGTGGGGGACAGGGGGCGAGGGGCTACACCTTC,CASSLGGGQGARGYTF
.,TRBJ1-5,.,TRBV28,TGTGCCAGCAGTCCCCCCTTCAATCAGCCCCAGCATTTT,CASSPPFNQPQHF
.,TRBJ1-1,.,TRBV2,TGTGCCAGCAGTGAAGGGGGGCGCACTGAAGCTTTCTTT,CASSEGGRTEAFF
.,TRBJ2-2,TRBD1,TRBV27,TGTGCCAGCAGTTTATTGGGACAGGGGAGACGGCGGGGCACCGGGGAGCTGTTTTTT,CASSLLGQGRRRGTGELFF
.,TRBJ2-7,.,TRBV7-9,TGTGCCAGCAGCTTAGTTAGCAGGGCGCCCTACGAGCAGTACTTC,CASSLVSRAPYEQYF
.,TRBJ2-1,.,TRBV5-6,TGTGCCAGCAGCTTGTCCCCAGGGCCTTACAATGAGCAGTTCTTC,CASSLSPGPYNEQFF
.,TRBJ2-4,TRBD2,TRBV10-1,TGCGCCAGCAGGCCGGGGGGTGCCAAAAACATTCAGTACTTC,CASRPGGAKNIQYF
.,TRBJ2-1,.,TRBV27,TGTGCCAGCACCCAGGGGAGTGAGCAGTTCTTC,CASTQGSEQFF
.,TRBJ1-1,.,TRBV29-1,TGCAGCGTTAGTCTCAGAATCAACACTGAAGCTTTCTTT,CSVSLRINTEAFF
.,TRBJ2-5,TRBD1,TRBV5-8,TGTGCCAGCAGCCCCGGACAGGGAGGCCAAGTGGAGACCCAGTACTTC,CASSPGQGGQVETQYF
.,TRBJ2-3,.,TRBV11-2,TGTGCCAGCAGCTTCCAGGGTACAGATACGCAGTATTTT,CASSFQGTDTQYF
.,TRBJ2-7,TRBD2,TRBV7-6,TGTGCCAGCAGCTTATATAGCGGGAGGGCCGAGCAGTACTTC,CASSLYSGRAEQYF
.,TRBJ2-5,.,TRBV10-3,TGTGCCATCAGTGATTGGCAGCAAGAGACCCAGTACTTC,CAISDWQQETQYF
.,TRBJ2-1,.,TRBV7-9,TGTGCCAGCAGCTTACAGGGGTACAATGAGCAGTTCTTC,CASSLQGYNEQFF
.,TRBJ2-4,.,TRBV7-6,TGTGCCCGGACAGTCCGAGCCAAAAACATTCAGTACTTC,CARTVRAKNIQYF
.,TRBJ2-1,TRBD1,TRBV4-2,TGTGCCAGCAGCGGGGACAGGCCCCCTAGGTACAATGAGCAGTTCTTC,CASSGDRPPRYNEQFF
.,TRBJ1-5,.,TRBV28,TGTGCCAGCAGCCGACTTCCCGGGAGGAGCAATCAGCCCCAGCATTTT,CASSRLPGRSNQPQHF
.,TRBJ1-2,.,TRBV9,TGTGCCAGCAGCGTAGATCCAGAGGGCTATGGCTACACCTTC,CASSVDPEGYGYTF
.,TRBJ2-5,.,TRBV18,TGTGCCAGCTCACGGCCGGGAATAGGGACCCAGTACTTC,CASSRPGIGTQYF
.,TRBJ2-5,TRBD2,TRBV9,TGTGCCAGCAGCGTAGGTCCGGGGGGGCGGGAGACCCAGTACTTC,CASSVGPGGRETQYF
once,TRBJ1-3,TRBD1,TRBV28,TGTGCCAGCAGTTTGGCGGACAGGGAGTCGAACACCATATATTTT,CASSLADRESNTIYF
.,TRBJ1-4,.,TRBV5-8,TGTGCCAGCAGCTTGGGGGGCTCAACTAATGAAAAACTGTTTTTT,CASSLGGSTNEKLFF
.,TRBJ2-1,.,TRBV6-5,TGTGCCAGCAGCGCCCAGGGGTTCTCCTACAATGAGCAGTTCTTC,CASSAQGFSYNEQFF
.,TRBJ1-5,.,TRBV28,TGTGCCAGCAGTTTGGGTGGACTAGGTCAGCCCCAGCATTTT,CASSLGGLGQPQHF
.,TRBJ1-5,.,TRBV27,TGTGCCAGCAGCAAAGGGGTAGGCAATCAGCCCCAGCATTTT,CASSKGVGNQPQHF
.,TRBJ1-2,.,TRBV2,TGTGCCAGCAGAGACCCAGGGGTGAAAGGCTACACCTTC,CASRDPGVKGYTF
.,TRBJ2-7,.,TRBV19,TGTGCCAGTAGTATTGGGCTCCCCTTCGAGCAGTACTTC,CASSIGLPFEQYF
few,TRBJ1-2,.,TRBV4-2,TGTGCCAGCAGCACCTACAGCTATGGCTACACCTTC,CASSTYSYGYTF
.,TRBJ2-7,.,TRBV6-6,TGTGCCAGCACCACGACAGGTAATTCCTACGAGCAGTACTTC,CASTTTGNSYEQYF
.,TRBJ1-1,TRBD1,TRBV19,TGTGCCAGTAGCCCTTCCCCTGGACAGGCCTCCCCGTCGTGGAACACTGAAGCTTTCTTT,CASSPSPGQASPSWNTEAFF
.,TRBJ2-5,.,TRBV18,TGTGCCAGCTCACCCTATGCGGGAGAGACCCAGTACTTC,CASSPYAGETQYF
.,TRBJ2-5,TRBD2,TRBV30,TGTGCCTGGAGTCTCTTCGGGACTAGCGGTACCCAGTACTTC,CAWSLFGTSGTQYF